The present entry profiles one T cell receptor (beta chain) with its context. This sample stems from a study of T cell responses to AZD1222 COVID-19 vaccine. The method was immunoSEQ multiplex PCR; TCRdb's version includes in-frame clones alone and lacks a portion of them. The data contain 100,000 to 150,000 clones, 93% of them singletons. The ends lost 5 bases at V and 3 bases at J; junction bases unmatched: 8. The CDR3 runs to 16 residues. CDR1 LNHDA and CDR2 SQIVND come from the germline V gene (reference sequence). The clonotype originates from an adult in good health. V and J are TRBV19 and TRBJ2-3; 10 positions match TRBD1. Sequencing was performed on peripheral blood, taken on day 0 of AZD1222 vaccination. CDR3 region: CASSDRPGQGTDTQYF. The CDR3 bases are TGTGCCAGTAGTGACCGACCGGGACAGGGGACAGATACGCAGTATTTT.